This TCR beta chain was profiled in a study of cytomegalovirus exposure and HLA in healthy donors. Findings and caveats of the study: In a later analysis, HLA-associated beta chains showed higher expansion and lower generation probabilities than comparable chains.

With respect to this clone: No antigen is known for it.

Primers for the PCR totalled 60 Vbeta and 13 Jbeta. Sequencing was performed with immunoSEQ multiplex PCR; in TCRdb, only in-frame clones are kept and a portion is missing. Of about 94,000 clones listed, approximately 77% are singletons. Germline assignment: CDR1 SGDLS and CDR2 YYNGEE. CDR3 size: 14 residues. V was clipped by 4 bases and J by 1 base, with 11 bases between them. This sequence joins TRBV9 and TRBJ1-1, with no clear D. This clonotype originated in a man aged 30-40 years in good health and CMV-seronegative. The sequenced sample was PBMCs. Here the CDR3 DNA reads TGTGCCAGCAGCACCACTTGGAGGAACACTGAAGCTTTCTTT. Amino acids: CASSTTWRNTEAFF.